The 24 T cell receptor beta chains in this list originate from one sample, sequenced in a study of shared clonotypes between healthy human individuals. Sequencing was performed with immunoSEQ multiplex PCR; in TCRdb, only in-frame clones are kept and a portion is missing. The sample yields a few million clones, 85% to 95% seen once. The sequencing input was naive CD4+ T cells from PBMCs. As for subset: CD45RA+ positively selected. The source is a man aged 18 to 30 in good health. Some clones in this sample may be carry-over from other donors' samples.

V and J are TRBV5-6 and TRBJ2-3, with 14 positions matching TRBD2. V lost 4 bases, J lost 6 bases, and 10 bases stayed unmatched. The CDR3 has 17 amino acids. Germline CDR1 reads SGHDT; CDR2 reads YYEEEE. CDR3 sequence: CASSRPTSGRAADTQYF. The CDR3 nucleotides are TGTGCCAGCAGCCGCCCGACTAGCGGGAGGGCCGCGGATACGCAGTATTTT.

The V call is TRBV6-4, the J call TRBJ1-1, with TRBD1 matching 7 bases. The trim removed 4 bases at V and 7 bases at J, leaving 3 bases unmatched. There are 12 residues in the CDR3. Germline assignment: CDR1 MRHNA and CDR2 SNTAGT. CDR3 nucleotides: TGTGCCAGCAGTGGACAGGGTGGTGAAGCTTTCTTT. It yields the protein CASSGQGGEAFF.

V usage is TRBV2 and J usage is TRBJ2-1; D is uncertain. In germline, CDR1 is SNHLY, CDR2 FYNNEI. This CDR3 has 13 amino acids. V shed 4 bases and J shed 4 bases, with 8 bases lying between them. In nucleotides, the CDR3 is TGTGCCAGCAGTGGCCGGGTTTACAATGAGCAGTTCTTC. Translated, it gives CASSGRVYNEQFF.

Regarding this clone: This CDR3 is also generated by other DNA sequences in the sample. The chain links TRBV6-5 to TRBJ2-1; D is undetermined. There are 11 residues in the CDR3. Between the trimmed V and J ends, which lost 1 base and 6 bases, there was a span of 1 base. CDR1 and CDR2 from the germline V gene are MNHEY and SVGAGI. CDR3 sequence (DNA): TGTGCCAGCAGTTACTTCAATGAGCAGTTCTTC. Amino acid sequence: CASSYFNEQFF.

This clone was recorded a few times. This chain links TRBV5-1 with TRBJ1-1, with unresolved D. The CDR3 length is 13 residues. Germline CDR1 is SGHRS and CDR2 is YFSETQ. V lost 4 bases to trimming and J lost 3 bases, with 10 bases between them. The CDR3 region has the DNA TGCGCCAGCAGCCCCCCCGGGGACACTGAAGCTTTCTTT. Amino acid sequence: CASSPPGDTEAFF.

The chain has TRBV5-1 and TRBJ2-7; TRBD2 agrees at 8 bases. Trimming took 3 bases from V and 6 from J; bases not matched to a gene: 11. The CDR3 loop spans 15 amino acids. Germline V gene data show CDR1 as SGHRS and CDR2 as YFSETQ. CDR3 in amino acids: CASSSPGGAAREQYF. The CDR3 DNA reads TGCGCCAGCAGCTCCCCCGGGGGGGCAGCGCGCGAGCAGTACTTC.

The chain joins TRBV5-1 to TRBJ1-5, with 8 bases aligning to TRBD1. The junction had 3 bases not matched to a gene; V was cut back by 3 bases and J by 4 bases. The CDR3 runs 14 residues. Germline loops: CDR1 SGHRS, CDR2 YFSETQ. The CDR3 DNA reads TGCGCCAGCAGCTGGACAGGGCTTAATCAGCCCCAGCATTTT. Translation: CASSWTGLNQPQHF. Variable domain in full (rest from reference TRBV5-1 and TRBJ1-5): KAGVTQTPRYLIKTRGQQVTLSCSPISGHRSVSWYQQTPGQGLQFLFEYFSETQRNKGNFPGRFSGRQFSNSRSEMNVSTLELGDSALYLCASSWTGLNQPQHFGDGTRLSIL.

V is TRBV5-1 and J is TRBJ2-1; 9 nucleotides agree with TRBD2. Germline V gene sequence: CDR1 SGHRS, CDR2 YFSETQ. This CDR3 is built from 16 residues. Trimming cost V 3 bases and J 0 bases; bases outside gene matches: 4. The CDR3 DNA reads TGCGCCAGCAGCTCTATAGCGGGAGACTCCTACAATGAGCAGTTCTTC. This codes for CASSSIAGDSYNEQFF.

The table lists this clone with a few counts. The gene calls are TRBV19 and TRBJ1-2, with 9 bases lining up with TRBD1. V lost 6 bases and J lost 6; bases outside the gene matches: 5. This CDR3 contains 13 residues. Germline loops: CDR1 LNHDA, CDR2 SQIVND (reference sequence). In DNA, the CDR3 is TGTGCCAGTAGCCTAGGGGACAGGGATGGCTACACCTTC. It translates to CASSLGDRDGYTF.

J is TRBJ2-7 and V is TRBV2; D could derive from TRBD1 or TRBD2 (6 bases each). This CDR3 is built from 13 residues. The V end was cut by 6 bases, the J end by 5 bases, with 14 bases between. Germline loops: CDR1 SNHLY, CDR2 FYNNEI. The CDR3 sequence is CASRGMGGHEQYF. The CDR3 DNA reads TGTGCCAGCAGGGGGATGGGGGGCCACGAGCAGTACTTC.

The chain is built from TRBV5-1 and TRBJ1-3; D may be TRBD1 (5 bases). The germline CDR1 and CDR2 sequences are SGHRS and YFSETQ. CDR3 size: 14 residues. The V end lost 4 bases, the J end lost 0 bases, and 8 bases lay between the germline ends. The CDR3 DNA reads TGCGCCAGCAGCGACAGCTTCTCTGGAAACACCATATATTTT. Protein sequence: CASSDSFSGNTIYF.

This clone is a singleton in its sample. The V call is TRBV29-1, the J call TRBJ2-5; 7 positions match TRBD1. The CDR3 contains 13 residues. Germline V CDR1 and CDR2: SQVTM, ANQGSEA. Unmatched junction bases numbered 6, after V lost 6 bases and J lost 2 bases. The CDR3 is CSVDRNIQETQYF. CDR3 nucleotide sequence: TGCAGCGTGGACAGGAACATTCAAGAGACCCAGTACTTC.

CDR3 in amino acids: CASFSGVVSGELFF. The DNA of the CDR3 is TGCGCCAGCTTCTCAGGGGTTGTAAGCGGGGAGCTGTTTTTT. The chain employs TRBV5-1 and TRBJ2-2; D might be TRBD1 (6 bases). Germline V gene lookup returns CDR1 SGHRS and CDR2 YFSETQ. The CDR3 contains 14 residues. Deletions cut 7 bases from V and 7 bases from J, with 17 bases between.

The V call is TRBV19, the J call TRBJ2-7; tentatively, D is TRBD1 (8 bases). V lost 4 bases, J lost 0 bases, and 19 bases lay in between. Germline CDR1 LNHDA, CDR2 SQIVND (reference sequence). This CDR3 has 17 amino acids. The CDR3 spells CASSRTGPSGNSYEQYF. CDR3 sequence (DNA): TGTGCCAGTAGTAGGACAGGGCCCAGCGGGAACTCCTACGAGCAGTACTTC. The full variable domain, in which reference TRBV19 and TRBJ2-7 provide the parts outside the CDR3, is DGGITQSPKYLFRKEGQNVTLSCEQNLNHDAMYWYRQDPGQGLRLIYYSQIVNDFQKGDIAEGYSVSREKKESFPLTVTSAQKNPTAFYLCASSRTGPSGNSYEQYFGPGTRLTVT.

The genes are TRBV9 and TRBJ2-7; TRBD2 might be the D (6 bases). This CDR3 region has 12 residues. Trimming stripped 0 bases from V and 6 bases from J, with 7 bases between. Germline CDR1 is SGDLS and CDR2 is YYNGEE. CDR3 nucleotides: TGTGCCAGCAGCGTAGCAGCGGGCGAGCAGTACTTC. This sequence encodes CASSVAAGEQYF. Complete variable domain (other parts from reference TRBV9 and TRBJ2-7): DSGVTQTPKHLITATGQRVTLRCSPRSGDLSVYWYQQSLDQGLQFLIQYYNGEERAKGNILERFSAQQFPDLHSELNLSSLELGDSALYFCASSVAAGEQYFGPGTRLTVT.

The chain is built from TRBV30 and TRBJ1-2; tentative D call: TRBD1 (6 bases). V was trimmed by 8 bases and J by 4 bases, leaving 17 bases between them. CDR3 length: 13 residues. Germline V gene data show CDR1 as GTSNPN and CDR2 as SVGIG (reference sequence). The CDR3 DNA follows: TGTGCCGGGGGCCGTCGGGGAGGCTATGGCTACACCTTC. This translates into CAGGRRGGYGYTF. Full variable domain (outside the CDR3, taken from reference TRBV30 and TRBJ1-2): SQTIHQWPATLVQPVGSPLSLECTVEGTSNPNLYWYRQAAGRGLQLLFYSVGIGQISSEVPQNLSASRPQDRQFILSSKKLLLSDSGFYLCAGGRRGGYGYTFGSGTRLTVV.

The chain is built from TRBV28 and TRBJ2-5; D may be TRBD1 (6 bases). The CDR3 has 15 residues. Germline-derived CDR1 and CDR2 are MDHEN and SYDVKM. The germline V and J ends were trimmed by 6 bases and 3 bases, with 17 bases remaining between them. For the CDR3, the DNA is TGTGCCAGCAGGGGGGCCGGGACGAAGGAAGAGACCCAGTACTTC. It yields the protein CASRGAGTKEETQYF.

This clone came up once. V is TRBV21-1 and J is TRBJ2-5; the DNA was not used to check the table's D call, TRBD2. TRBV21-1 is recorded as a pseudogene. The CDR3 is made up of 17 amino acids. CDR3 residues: CASSKKSAGDPQETQYF. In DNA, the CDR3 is TGTGCCAGCAGCAAAAAATCAGCCGGAGACCCTCAAGAGACCCAGTACTTC.

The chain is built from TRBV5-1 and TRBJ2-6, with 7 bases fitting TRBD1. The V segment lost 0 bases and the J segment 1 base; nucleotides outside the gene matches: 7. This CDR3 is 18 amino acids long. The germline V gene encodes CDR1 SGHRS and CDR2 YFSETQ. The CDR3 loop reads CASSLALGRGSGANVLTF. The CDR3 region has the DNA TGCGCCAGCAGCTTGGCCCTGGGCAGGGGGTCTGGGGCCAACGTCCTGACTTTC.

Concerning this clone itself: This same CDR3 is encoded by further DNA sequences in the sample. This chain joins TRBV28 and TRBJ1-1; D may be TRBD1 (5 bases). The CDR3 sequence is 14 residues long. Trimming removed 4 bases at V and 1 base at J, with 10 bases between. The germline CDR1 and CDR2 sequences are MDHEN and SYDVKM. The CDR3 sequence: CASSSPTANTEAFF. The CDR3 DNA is TGTGCCAGCAGTTCCCCGACAGCGAACACTGAAGCTTTCTTT.

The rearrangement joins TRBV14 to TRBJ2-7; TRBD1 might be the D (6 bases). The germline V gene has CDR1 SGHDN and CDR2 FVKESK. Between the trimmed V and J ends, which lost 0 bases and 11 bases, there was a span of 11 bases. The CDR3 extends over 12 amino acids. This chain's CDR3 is CASSQDKQGKYF. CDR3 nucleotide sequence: TGTGCCAGCAGCCAAGACAAACAGGGAAAGTACTTC.

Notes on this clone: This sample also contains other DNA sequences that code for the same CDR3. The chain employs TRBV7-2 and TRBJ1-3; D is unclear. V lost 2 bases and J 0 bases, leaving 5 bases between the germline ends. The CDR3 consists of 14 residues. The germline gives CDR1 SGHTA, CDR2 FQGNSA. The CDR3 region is CASSLLSSGNTIYF. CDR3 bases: TGTGCCAGCAGCTTACTTAGCTCTGGAAACACCATATATTTT.

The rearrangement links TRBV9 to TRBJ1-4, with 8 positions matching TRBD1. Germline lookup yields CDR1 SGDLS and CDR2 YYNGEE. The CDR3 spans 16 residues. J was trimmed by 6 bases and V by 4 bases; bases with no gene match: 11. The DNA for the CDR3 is TGTGCCAGCAGCTTGGGACAGGATAGAGACGATGAAAAACTGTTTTTT. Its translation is CASSLGQDRDDEKLFF.

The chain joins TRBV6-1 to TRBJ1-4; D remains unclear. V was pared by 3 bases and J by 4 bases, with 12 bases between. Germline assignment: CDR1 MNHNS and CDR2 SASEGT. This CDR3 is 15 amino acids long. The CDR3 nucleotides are TGTGCCAGCAGTGAGTTAGGCCGGAATAATGAAAAACTGTTTTTT. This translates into CASSELGRNNEKLFF.